This record covers a single TCR beta chain. What it binds is unknown. The source of the sample is a study of blood T cells in healthy people across ages. The authors ran a second PCR of about 6 to 11 cycles using a sample-barcoded 5' primer and a J-beta primer mix. TCRdb re-analysed the 5' RACE reads in MiXCR, keeping a single row per CDR3 protein. The data hold roughly 500,000 distinct CDR3 sequences, with 25% to 30% observed a single time. Germline CDR1 SGHDN, CDR2 FVKESK. The CDR3 is made up of 16 amino acids. Caucasian individuals from Russia who were healthy and aged about 6 to 90 acted as donors. Study outcomes and limitations: Leaving the PBMCs unsorted stopped any conclusive comparison of naive versus antigen-experienced cells. Calculation of diversity from one million T cells yielded estimates considered to be underestimates. A roughly linear age-dependent decrease characterized TCR beta diversity per million T cells.

V usage is TRBV14 and J usage is TRBJ2-5; D might be TRBD1 (7 bases). The end of the DNA fits TRBJ2-1 better, so the J call may be wrong. The sample taken for sequencing was blood. The TCR was taken from a woman aged 65 to 85 in good health. The CDR3 DNA is TGTGCCAGCAGCCAAGGGTCCGGTCAGGGGGGTTTTGAGCAGTTCTTC. This gives the protein CASSQGSGQGGFEQFF.